The 19 T cell receptor beta chains given below trace back to one sample, sequenced in a study of response to subunit inactivated influenza vaccine. Via MiXCR, TCRdb re-called the RT-PCR reads, giving one row per CDR3 protein. The profile shows a few hundred thousand distinct CDR3 sequences, less than 25% of them singletons. The source material was PBMCs from blood, sampled approximately 20 months after vaccination. These receptors were taken from a man aged 45 to 75 who received an inactivated influenza vaccine.

There are a few counts of this clonotype. The V and J genes are TRBV4-2 and TRBJ2-3; D is undetermined. The CDR3 extends over 14 amino acids. V was pared by 6 bases and J by 3 bases, with 13 bases between. Looked up from germline, CDR1 is LGHNA and CDR2 is YNFKEQ. The CDR3 loop reads CASSAGHGTDTQYF. DNA for the CDR3: TGTGCCAGCAGTGCCGGGCATGGGACAGATACGCAGTATTTT.

The rearrangement uses TRBV20-1 and TRBJ2-1, with 9 bases that match TRBD2. This CDR3 is 15 amino acids long. Germline loops: CDR1 DFQATT, CDR2 SNEGSKA (reference sequence). The V and J ends lost 6 bases and 2 bases, in that order; junction bases with no gene match: 8. The CDR3 DNA follows: TGCAGTGCGATGACCCTAGCGGGAACCTACAATGAGCAGTTCTTC. This encodes CSAMTLAGTYNEQFF.

This clonotype was counted at least ten times. The chain joins TRBV9 to TRBJ1-2; the match to TRBD1 covers 9 bases. There are 14 residues in the CDR3. V trimming: 3 bases; J trimming: 2 bases; junction bases outside the gene matches: 2. Germline loops: CDR1 SGDLS, CDR2 YYNGEE. CDR3 DNA: TGTGCCAGCAGCGGCGACAGGGGGAACTATGGCTACACCTTC. It yields the protein CASSGDRGNYGYTF.

This sequence joins TRBV15 and TRBJ2-7, with D possibly being TRBD1 (5 bases). V lost 5 bases, J lost 0 bases, and 8 bases lay in between. CDR1 and CDR2 from the germline V gene are LNHNV and YYDKDF (reference sequence). The CDR3 extends over 13 amino acids. The chain's CDR3 is CATSLDSSYEQYF. CDR3 DNA: TGTGCCACCAGCCTAGACAGCTCCTACGAGCAGTACTTC.

This clonotype has more than one count but fewer than ten. CDR3 in amino acids: CASSENRDEQYF. For the CDR3, the DNA is TGTGCCAGCAGCGAAAACAGGGACGAGCAGTACTTC. This chain uses TRBV4-2 with TRBJ2-7; a possible D gene is TRBD1 (6 bases). V shed 5 bases and J shed 5 bases, with 10 bases lying between them. Per germline, CDR1 LGHNA and CDR2 YNFKEQ. This CDR3 contains 12 residues.

This clonotype has just a few counts. This chain links TRBV4-3 with TRBJ1-4, with 7 bases that match TRBD1. CDR3 length: 23 amino acids. Trimming took 2 bases from V and 6 from J; bases not matched to a gene: 30. Germline-derived CDR1 and CDR2 are LGHNA and YSLEER. Here the CDR3 reads CASSQLSSSLRQGEVRDHEKLFF. The CDR3 DNA reads as TGCGCCAGCAGCCAATTGAGTAGTTCATTGCGGCAGGGGGAGGTTCGGGACCATGAAAAACTGTTTTTT.

This clonotype showed up just a few times. CDR3 sequence reads: CASSLQDMNTEAFF. CDR3 DNA sequence: TGTGCCAGCAGCTTACAGGACATGAACACTGAAGCTTTCTTT. V is TRBV11-2 and J is TRBJ1-1; maybe TRBD1 (5 bases). The germline gives CDR1 SGHAT, CDR2 FQNNGV. CDR3 length equals 14 residues. The germline V and J ends were trimmed by 2 bases and 0 bases, with 7 bases remaining between them. Full variable domain (missing parts from reference TRBV11-2 and TRBJ1-1): EAGVAQSPRYKIIEKRQSVAFWCNPISGHATLYWYQQILGQGPKLLIQFQNNGVVDDSQLPKDRFSAERLKGVDSTLKIQPAKLEDSAVYLCASSLQDMNTEAFFGQGTRLTVV.

This clonotype was detected only a few times. V usage is TRBV5-4 and J usage is TRBJ1-4; TRBD1 is a possible D gene (5 bases). The CDR3 covers 11 residues. In germline, CDR1 is SGHNT, CDR2 YYREEE (reference sequence). The V end lost 0 bases, the J end lost 12 bases, and 6 bases lay between the germline ends. CDR3 coding DNA: TGTGCCAGCAGCTTGGCAGGGCAACTGTTTTTT. Encoded protein: CASSLAGQLFF.

In this sample, this clonotype turned up many times. The chain employs TRBV10-3 and TRBJ2-1; 7 bases agree with TRBD1. After removal of 5 bases from V and 2 bases from J, the junction contained 3 bases not matched to a gene. CDR1 is ENHRY, CDR2 SYGVKD, per germline. The CDR3 covers 14 residues. The CDR3 coding sequence is TGTGCCATCAGTAGACAGGGCGCCTACAATGAGCAGTTCTTC. The encoded protein is CAISRQGAYNEQFF.

This rearrangement joins TRBV6-2 or TRBV6-3 to TRBJ2-5, with D uncertain. Trimming shortened V by 3 bases and J by 1 base, and 9 bases separated the two germline ends. CDR3 length: 14 amino acids. Germline CDR1 is MNHEY and CDR2 is SVGEGT. CDR3 amino acids: CASSYRTFQETQYF. CDR3 nucleotides: TGTGCCAGCAGTTATCGGACCTTCCAAGAGACCCAGTACTTC.

V usage is TRBV12-3 or TRBV12-4 and J usage is TRBJ2-3; tentative D call: TRBD2 (5 bases). Trimming shortened V by 6 bases and J by 4 bases, and 8 bases separated the two germline ends. The CDR3 runs to 12 residues. The CDR3 reads CASSPRADTQYF. Written as DNA, the CDR3 is TGTGCCAGCAGCCCGCGGGCAGATACGCAGTATTTT.

This sequence joins TRBV20-1 and TRBJ2-4; D might be TRBD1 (5 bases). Deletions cut 6 bases from V and 6 bases from J, with 15 bases between. Germline-derived CDR1 and CDR2 are DFQATT and SNEGSKA (reference sequence). This CDR3 is built from 13 residues. As DNA, the CDR3 is TGCAGTGCAAAGGCCCGAAGGGGAAACATTCAGTACTTC. Encoded protein: CSAKARRGNIQYF.

This clonotype showed up just a few times. The chain recombines TRBV3-1 with TRBJ1-2, with 10 bases matching TRBD1. Germline V CDR1 and CDR2: LGHDT, YNNKEL (reference sequence). CDR3 length equals 13 residues. Trimming took 6 bases from V and 8 from J; bases not matched to a gene: 6. CDR3 protein: CASRGQGYRGYTF. CDR3 nucleotide sequence: TGTGCCAGCAGGGGACAGGGGTATCGGGGCTACACCTTC.

The chain carries TRBV12-3 or TRBV12-4 and TRBJ2-7; no reliable D call. There are 13 residues in the CDR3. V gave up 5 bases and J gave up 3 bases, with 11 bases separating them. The CDR3 bases are TGTGCCAGCAGTCCGGTGGTCCACTACGAGCAGTACTTC. It translates to CASSPVVHYEQYF.

This clonotype was seen at least ten times. This chain links TRBV6-2 or TRBV6-3 with TRBJ1-1, with D unclear. V shed 4 bases and J shed 1 base, with 13 bases lying between them. CDR3 length: 15 amino acids. The V gene's germline CDR1 is MNHEY and CDR2 SVGEGT. CDR3 coding DNA: TGTGCCAGCAGTTCCGGTGCAGCAACGAACACTGAAGCTTTCTTT. This gives the protein CASSSGAATNTEAFF.

J is TRBJ1-1 and V is TRBV7-8; D is possibly TRBD1 (6 bases). The CDR3 totals 14 residues. The germline V gene has CDR1 SGHVS and CDR2 FQNEAQ. The ends were cut back, 4 bases at V and 2 bases at J, with 11 bases in the middle. The CDR3: CASSYGTSNTEAFF. The CDR3 DNA follows: TGTGCCAGCAGCTACGGGACATCTAACACTGAAGCTTTCTTT.

The chain carries TRBV4-2 and TRBJ1-1; D is possibly TRBD1 (5 bases). The V end lost 1 base, the J end lost 2 bases, and 17 bases lay between the germline ends. The CDR3 contains 17 residues. Germline CDR1 is LGHNA and CDR2 is YNFKEQ. CDR3 bases: TGTGCCAGCAGCCAAGTAGGGGTGGGTCAGCTAAACACTGAAGCTTTCTTT. Translating gives CASSQVGVGQLNTEAFF.

The chain joins TRBV24-1 to TRBJ2-2; a possible D gene is TRBD1 (6 bases). The CDR3 is 14 residues long. In germline, CDR1 is KGHDR, CDR2 SFDVKD. Trimming took 1 base from V and 5 from J, leaving 7 bases between them. In DNA, the CDR3 is TGTGCCACCAGTGATTTAAGGGGGACCGGGGAGCTGTTTTTT. It codes for CATSDLRGTGELFF.

This clonotype was counted a few times. The chain couples TRBV7-3 to TRBJ2-1, with a weak D call TRBD2 (6 bases). The CDR3 is made up of 17 amino acids. The V and J ends lost 0 bases and 0 bases respectively, with 12 bases between them. Germline CDR1 SGHTA, CDR2 FQGTGA. CDR3 nucleotides: TGTGCCAGCAGCTTAACGATCCAGGGAGGCTCCTACAATGAGCAGTTCTTC. The encoded protein is CASSLTIQGGSYNEQFF.